The source of this T cell receptor (beta chain) is a study of T-cell memory formation after mild COVID-19 (dated by TCRdb to the early 2020s). For the wider study: TCR sequence clusters from the two donors were largely donor specific. T-cell clones expanding and contracting after mild COVID-19 in two donors were tracked by longitudinal TCRalpha and TCRbeta repertoire sequencing. The cohort comprised two young, previously healthy adult volunteers, one female and one male. Overall study outcomes, separate from this receptor: Clones contracting from day 15 to 85 had balanced CD4/CD8 phenotypes, while a second wave expanding from day 15 to 37 was biased towards CD4+. Only a couple of mild cases were covered in the study, and larger cohorts including severe cases with pre-infection samples were considered necessary. Whether the second-wave clones peaking on day 37 were SARS-CoV-2 specific was not confirmed. Some responding clones were detected in pre-infection memory, suggesting pre-existing cross-reactive memory T cells joined the SARS-CoV-2 response. Contracting CD4+ clones turned up mainly in the CM and EM memory subsets, whereas EMRA was where CD8+ clones were enriched.

This clonotype was seen a few times. This clone's antigen is unknown. Per-base qualities were not stored, and no clone one base away is much larger. These reads were obtained on an Illumina NovaSeq 6000. TCRalpha and TCRbeta cDNA libraries were built by 5'RACE with constant-segment primers, adding sample barcodes and unique molecular identifiers. RNA was extracted from every sample with Trizol reagent. Library amplification was performed in two PCR steps, and a second sample barcode and Illumina TruSeq adapters were introduced in the second step. The libraries were sequenced on an Illumina NovaSeq using 2 x 150 bp paired-end reads. The original pipeline was this. The reads were demultiplexed and collapsed into UMI-guided consensus sequences using migec v1.2.7. Using mixcr v2.1.11, the UMI consensuses were aligned to TRA and TRB V and J templates and assembled into clonotypes. Clonotypes were classified as expanded or contracted when called significant by both edgeR and NoisET, with noise models trained on biological replicates. For edgeR calls, the cutoffs were a false discovery rate-adjusted p below 0.01 and a log2 fold-change threshold of 1. As an exploratory analysis of dynamics, PCA with hierarchical clustering was applied to max-normalized trajectories of the 1000 most abundant clonotypes. Separately sequenced CD4+ and CD8+ repertoires were used to assign the CD4 or CD8 phenotype of responding clones. Using fastp trimming at Q25 and MiXCR clonotype assembly, TCRdb reanalyzed the public sequencing data and kept in-frame beta chains. Each entry is one CDR3 protein sequence, shown with its most common DNA and genes. These V and J calls rely on TCRdb rather than the paper's analysis. The sample table records over 400,000 distinct CDR3 sequences; less than 25% of these occur just once. The ten most abundant clones make up 13% of the sample.

Ficoll-Paque density gradient centrifugation was used to isolate PBMCs. The CDR1 and CDR2 encoded by the germline V gene (reference sequence) are GTSNPN and SVGIG. From the cysteine through the phenylalanine, the CDR3 covers 14 amino acids. CDR3 DNA is the only sequence kept; it has 42 bases, read in frame from the first base. From V the trimming removes 2 bases and from J it removes 5 bases, while the gene matches leave 7 bases of the junction unaccounted for. The specimen was PBMCs or a T cell subset sorted from them (not recorded which). The receptor comes from an adult woman who had mild COVID-19 (a few samples of this study predate the infection). The sample titles of this study are shuffled in the database, so cell type and time point are left out; the donor was told from shared clones. Recombination joined TRBV30 with TRBJ2-7, and 9 bases in between align with TRBD1. For the CDR3, the sequence is CAWSLRDRAHEQYF. The nucleotide sequence reads TGTGCCTGGAGTCTCCGGGACAGGGCCCACGAGCAGTACTTC. The reference TRBV30 and TRBJ2-7 proteins fill in what lies around the CDR3, so the full variable domain reads SQTIHQWPATLVQPVGSPLSLECTVEGTSNPNLYWYRQAAGRGLQLLFYSVGIGQISSEVPQNLSASRPQDRQFILSSKKLLLSDSGFYLCAWSLRDRAHEQYFGPGTRLTVT.